Listed below are T cell receptor beta chains from one sample, sequenced in a study of control samples from healthy donors and cancer patients. Measured with immunoSEQ multiplex PCR; TCRdb has only the in-frame clones, and not every one. The table lists 200,000 or so clones, around 90% of them singletons. The material sequenced was blood. These receptors were taken from a man in his thirties or forties in good health. Both conserved end residues are part of each CDR3. Each record gives: V gene, J gene, clone size, D gene, CDR3 protein, CDR3 DNA. A D gene is named only where the DNA matches it firmly. Clone size is given for some rows only: seen once, a few or many times, or a class if the clone is expanded.

TRBV18	TRBJ2-2	NA	NA	CASSLTGQGTANTGELFF	TGTGCCAGCTCATTGACCGGTCAGGGAACAGCGAACACCGGGGAGCTGTTTTTT
TRBV7-8	TRBJ1-1	NA	TRBD1	CASSPTLPGQGAVGTEAFF	TGTGCCAGCAGCCCTACATTGCCGGGACAGGGGGCGGTCGGCACTGAAGCTTTCTTT
TRBV10-3	TRBJ2-3	NA	NA	CAIRTTGGTDTQYF	TGTGCCATCAGGACCACGGGGGGCACAGATACGCAGTATTTT
TRBV6-5	TRBJ1-4	NA	TRBD1	CASSQQQGSNEKLFF	TGTGCCAGCAGTCAGCAACAGGGGTCTAATGAAAAACTGTTTTTT
TRBV21-1	TRBJ1-3	NA	NA	CASSKAGQGARRNTIYF	TGTGCCAGCAGCAAAGCGGGACAGGGGGCGCGGCGAAACACCATATATTTT
TRBV18	TRBJ1-6	few	TRBD1	CASSPPGQGSSYNSPLHF	TGTGCCAGCTCACCACCGGGACAGGGAAGCTCCTATAATTCACCCCTCCACTTT
TRBV4-1	TRBJ2-5	once	NA	CASSQEAGETQYF	TGCGCCAGCAGCCAAGAGGCCGGAGAGACCCAGTACTTC
TRBV7-3	TRBJ1-2	NA	TRBD1	CASSLTTGGDGYTF	TGTGCCAGCAGCTTAACGACAGGGGGCGATGGCTACACCTTC
TRBV18	TRBJ2-1	NA	TRBD2	CASSPWASGGSSYNEQFF	TGTGCCAGCTCACCATGGGCTAGCGGGGGAAGCTCCTACAATGAGCAGTTCTTC
TRBV7-8	TRBJ1-1	NA	NA	CASSLQGFSPRF	TGTGCCAGCAGCCTACAAGGATTCTCCCCACGCTTT
TRBV2	TRBJ2-4	NA	NA	CASSSQARENIQYF	TGTGCCAGCAGTTCCCAGGCCCGCGAGAACATTCAGTACTTC
TRBV3-1/TRBV3-2	TRBJ1-2	NA	NA	CAGSQEGSRRIYTF	TGTGCCGGCAGCCAAGAGGGGTCCCGAAGGATCTACACCTTC
TRBV6-5	TRBJ1-4	once	TRBD1	CASSYLTGVHEKLFF	TGTGCCAGCAGTTACCTAACAGGGGTGCACGAAAAACTGTTTTTT
TRBV28	TRBJ1-1	NA	NA	CASSPPVNTEAFF	TGTGCCAGCAGCCCGCCGGTGAACACTGAAGCTTTCTTT
TRBV5-1	TRBJ2-7	NA	NA	CASSLGQENYEQYF	TGCGCCAGCAGCTTGGGGCAGGAAAACTACGAGCAGTACTTC
TRBV6-1	TRBJ2-3	NA	NA	CASSEARQSGSYF	TGTGCCAGCAGTGAAGCCAGGCAGTCAGGGTCGTATTTT
TRBV2	TRBJ2-1	NA	TRBD2	CARGGGGVLNEQFF	TGTGCCAGGGGAGGCGGGGGGGTATTAAATGAGCAGTTCTTC
TRBV30	TRBJ2-1	NA	TRBD2	CAWSSGGAWNEQFF	TGTGCCTGGAGTAGCGGGGGGGCCTGGAATGAGCAGTTCTTC
TRBV7-8	TRBJ2-7	once	TRBD2	CASSLPSGAYEQYF	TGTGCCAGCAGCTTACCTAGCGGGGCCTACGAGCAGTACTTC
TRBV6-5	TRBJ1-2	few	TRBD1	CASSTRTGIVYGYTF	TGTGCCAGCAGTACCAGGACAGGGATTGTGTATGGCTACACCTTC
TRBV7-9	TRBJ1-6	NA	TRBD1	CASSFDRGSYNSPLHF	TGTGCCAGCAGCTTCGACAGGGGGTCCTATAATTCACCCCTCCACTTT
TRBV1	TRBJ2-7	NA	NA	CTSSRSFRDSPYEQYF	TGCACCAGCAGCCGCTCATTCCGGGACTCTCCTTACGAGCAGTACTTC
TRBV7-9	TRBJ1-6	NA	NA	CASSPPGNSPLHF	TGTGCCAGCAGCCCTCCCGGAAATTCACCCCTCCACTTT
TRBV7-9	TRBJ2-3	few	NA	CASSSSRVTDTQYF	TGTGCCAGCAGCTCAAGCAGGGTTACAGATACGCAGTATTTT